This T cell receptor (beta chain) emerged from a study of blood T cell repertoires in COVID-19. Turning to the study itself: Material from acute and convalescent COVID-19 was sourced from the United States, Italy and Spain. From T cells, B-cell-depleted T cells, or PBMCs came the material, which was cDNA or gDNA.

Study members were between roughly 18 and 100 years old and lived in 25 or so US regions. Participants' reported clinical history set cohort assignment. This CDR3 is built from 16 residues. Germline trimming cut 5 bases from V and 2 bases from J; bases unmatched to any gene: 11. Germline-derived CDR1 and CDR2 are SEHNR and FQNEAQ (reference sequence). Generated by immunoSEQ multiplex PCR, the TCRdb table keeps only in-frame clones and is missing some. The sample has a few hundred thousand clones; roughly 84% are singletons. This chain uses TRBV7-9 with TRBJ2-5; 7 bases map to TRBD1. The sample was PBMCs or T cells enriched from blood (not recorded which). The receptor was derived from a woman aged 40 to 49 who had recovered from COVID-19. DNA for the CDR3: TGTGCCAGCAGCACCTACAGGGGAGCCTCTCAAGAGACCCAGTACTTC. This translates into CASSTYRGASQETQYF.